The TCR beta chain described here comes from a study of blood T cells in healthy people across ages (dated by TCRdb to the mid-2010s). Regarding the research as a whole: In model experiments, template switching captured about one uniquely barcoded TCR beta cDNA molecule for every two T cells. Age-related changes in TCR beta repertoire diversity were measured in the study by deep sequencing normalized with unique cDNA molecular identifiers. The donors were split into four age groups: young (average about 16 years), middle-aged (39), aged (62) and long-lived (82). To avoid experimental bias, donors of different ages were spread randomly across the sequencing lanes. Two additional independent replicas of 1 million unique cDNA reads from the same blood draw were analyzed for two donors (one aged 18 to 29 and one aged 80 or older). The full study reports these points: The CMV infection status of donors was not known, potentially confounding age-related changes in expanded clonotypes. Since profiling was done on bulk unsorted PBMCs, naive and antigen-experienced compartments could not be conclusively compared. Observed TCR beta diversity correlated strongly with the percentage of naive T cells measured by flow cytometry. Estimates of total diversity based on one million sequenced T cells were regarded as lower bounds and as underestimates. As age increased, observed TCR beta diversity per million T cells dropped in a roughly linear way, and a significant reduction was already evident by age about 40. Compared with the aged group, the long-lived group had more naive CD4+ T cells, fewer expanded clones and increased TCR diversity, suggesting age selection.

Trimming costs V 0 bases and J 4 bases, and their ends lie 13 bases apart. Taken from the germline V gene, the CDR1 and CDR2 loops are SGHRS and YFSETQ. Inclusive of the bounding cysteine and phenylalanine, the CDR3 is 15 residues long. Only the CDR3 DNA is retained, 45 bases long and in frame from the first base. Points on this clonotype: Its specific antigen is unknown. Per-base qualities were not stored, and no clone one base away is much larger.

The library was produced with 5' RACE. Sequencing used an Illumina HiSeq 2500. The second PCR ran for roughly 7 to 12 cycles and used a J-beta primer mix along with a sample-barcoded 5' primer. Each TCR beta cDNA molecule received a unique molecular identifier from a template-switch 5' adaptor carrying 12 random nucleotides. Each sample yielded at least 3 million CDR3-containing paired-end reads. First-strand cDNA was synthesized from all RNA with the Mint cDNA synthesis kit, primed by a TRBC-specific oligonucleotide. Following uracil-DNA glycosylase treatment, a first 18-cycle PCR with universal primers M1SS and BC2_uni_R was performed on all cDNA. The authors processed their data as follows. Each sample was normalized by randomly selecting 1 million high-quality reads, each carrying a distinct molecular identifier. Instead of being binned into consensus sequences, reads with shared molecular identifiers were discarded. CDR3 identification, clonotype clustering and error correction used MiTCR with a Q25 quality threshold and the strictest error-elimination algorithm. Lower-bound total TCR beta diversity was estimated with a nonparametric unseen species model using Euler transformation. In TCRdb, the public reads were trimmed at Q25 with fastp and aligned with MiXCR, with productive beta chains retained. Records with the same CDR3 protein are collapsed into one entry carrying the most frequent genes and DNA. The V and J calls and clone size come from TCRdb's table, not from the authors' own analysis. This sample comprises hundreds of thousands of distinct CDR3 sequences, more than 20% of them detected only once. The top ten clones comprise 3% to 4.5% of the sample.

Donors were under 40 systemically healthy Caucasian individuals from Russia aged 6 to 90 years. Each donor gave around 9 milliliters of peripheral blood, collected into EDTA-treated Vacutainer tubes. Ficoll-Paque density-gradient centrifugation was used to isolate PBMCs, with at least 7 million per sample. Trizol reagent was used to extract total RNA from PBMCs, with at least 6 micrograms per sample. For every donor, flow cytometry on a PBMC aliquot measured the percentage of naive CD45RAhigh/CD27high T cells. The sequence came from a man between 65 and 85 years old in good health. Sequenced input: blood. The chain couples TRBV5-1 to TRBJ1-1; 6 matching bases give a weak D call of TRBD1. The nucleotides are TGCGCCAGCAGCTTGGCCAGTGGAGGGGGCACTGAAGCTTTCTTT. Translated, this gives CASSLASGGGTEAFF.